One and the same sample provided the 13 T cell receptor beta chains below, sequenced in a study of vaccination effects on CD4 cells after COVID-19 (dated by TCRdb to about 2022). After more than 9 days of culture, CD4+ T cells were isolated with the EasySep CD4+ T cell isolation kit. Libraries were constructed by the immunoSEQ multiplex PCR assay. What TCRdb holds here is the immuneACCESS table cut down to in-frame rearrangements. Part of the clones is not present; checked against another copy, under half of the missing clones reflect an unresolved V gene, and the others are unexplained. The sample has 37,000 or so clones on record, roughly 79% of them singletons. Around 2.9% of the sample is in the top ten clones. These receptors' antigens are unknown. The sample was CD4+ T cells from PBMCs cultured without peptide, taken before COVID-19 vaccination. The origin of the receptors is a human donor who received a COVID-19 vaccine.

The chain couples TRBV6-8 to TRBJ2-5, with D uncertain. This CDR3 is built from 18 residues. The germline gives CDR1 MNHGY, CDR2 SAAAGT. The V gene lost 0 bases and the J gene lost 1 base, with 18 bases spanning the gap. As DNA, the CDR3 is TGTGCCAGCAGTTACTCGAGGCAGCCTATCCCTACCCAAGAGACCCAGTACTTC. Amino acids: CASSYSRQPIPTQETQYF.

The V and J genes are TRBV5-1 and TRBJ2-7; 8 bases line up with TRBD2. Germline V gene sequence: CDR1 SGHRS, CDR2 YFSETQ. This CDR3 has 16 amino acids. The V gene end was trimmed by 4 bases and the J gene end by 2 bases; junction bases not matched to a gene: 11. CDR3 sequence (DNA): TGCGCCAGCAGCCCGGGGACTAGAGTTGATACCTACGAGCAGTACTTC. Protein: CASSPGTRVDTYEQYF.

The gene calls are TRBV11-2 and TRBJ2-2; D ambiguous. The CDR3 contains 13 residues. V was cut by 1 base and J by 4 bases, with 4 bases left in between. CDR1 is SGHAT and CDR2 is FQNNGV in the germline V gene. CDR3: CASSLVGTGELFF. CDR3 in DNA: TGTGCCAGCAGCTTAGTCGGCACCGGGGAGCTGTTTTTT.

The chain links TRBV5-1 to TRBJ2-3; a weak D match, TRBD1 (6 bases). CDR1 is SGHRS, CDR2 YFSETQ, per germline. CDR3 length: 16 amino acids. V was trimmed by 0 bases and J by 1 base, leaving 12 bases between them. In DNA, the CDR3 is TGCGCCAGCAGCTTGGCTGGGGGCCGGCGCACAGATACGCAGTATTTT. Translating gives CASSLAGGRRTDTQYF.

The chain uses TRBV6-6 and TRBJ2-1, with D perhaps TRBD2 (6 bases). This CDR3 is 13 amino acids long. The V and J ends lost 4 bases and 4 bases respectively, with 8 bases between them. CDR1 MNHNY and CDR2 SVGAGI come from the germline V gene (reference sequence). Here the CDR3 DNA reads TGTGCCAGCAGTTCGGGAGATTACAATGAGCAGTTCTTC. Its translation: CASSSGDYNEQFF.

The genes are TRBV7-2 and TRBJ1-2; tentatively, D is TRBD1 (5 bases). The ends were cut back, 2 bases at V and 8 bases at J, with 9 bases in the middle. Germline V gene data show CDR1 as SGHTA and CDR2 as FQGNSA. The CDR3 sequence is 12 residues long. CDR3 amino acids: CASSLRGPGYTF. The CDR3 bases are TGTGCCAGCAGCTTAAGGGGTCCGGGCTACACCTTC. Full variable domain (missing parts from reference TRBV7-2 and TRBJ1-2): GAGVSQSPSNKVTEKGKDVELRCDPISGHTALYWYRQSLGQGLEFLIYFQGNSAPDKSGLPSDRFSAERTGGSVSTLTIQRTQQEDSAVYLCASSLRGPGYTFGSGTRLTVV.

The rearrangement uses TRBV3-1 (or the pseudogene TRBV3-2) and TRBJ1-1; D remains ambiguous. V was trimmed by 2 bases and J by 2 bases, leaving 6 bases between them. Per germline, CDR1 LGHDT and CDR2 YNNKEL (reference sequence). The CDR3 runs to 13 residues. Here the CDR3 DNA reads TGTGCCAGCAGCCAACTAGGAAACACTGAAGCTTTCTTT. Protein: CASSQLGNTEAFF.

The chain recombines TRBV18 with TRBJ2-3; D is ambiguous. The V gene lost 1 base and the J gene lost 0 bases, with 8 bases spanning the gap. Germline V gives CDR1 KGHSH, CDR2 LQKENI. CDR3 length equals 15 residues. The CDR3 DNA reads as TGTGCCAGCTCACCACGGCCCCCTAGCACAGATACGCAGTATTTT. Residues: CASSPRPPSTDTQYF.

This clone has just a few counts. V and J are TRBV19 and TRBJ1-5; D is unresolved. Per the germline V gene, CDR1 is LNHDA and CDR2 is SQIVND (reference sequence). The CDR3 sequence is 15 residues long. Between the trimmed V and J ends, which lost 4 bases and 0 bases, there was a span of 10 bases. The CDR3 nucleotides read TGTGCCAGTAGTAGTCTACTCTATAGCAATCAGCCCCAGCATTTT. Its protein is CASSSLLYSNQPQHF.

The gene calls are TRBV20-1 and TRBJ2-5, with unresolved D. This CDR3 region has 11 residues. Germline CDR1 is DFQATT and CDR2 is SNEGSKA (reference sequence). V was trimmed by 2 bases and J by 8 bases, leaving 9 bases between them. CDR3 protein: CSARSGQTQYF. In DNA form, the CDR3 reads TGCAGTGCTAGATCCGGGCAAACCCAGTACTTC.

The rearrangement uses TRBV7-3 and TRBJ1-4; 9 bases match TRBD1. The V gene end was trimmed by 2 bases and the J gene end by 6 bases; junction bases not matched to a gene: 4. Germline V gene sequence: CDR1 SGHTA, CDR2 FQGTGA. This CDR3 spans 15 amino acids. DNA for the CDR3: TGTGCCAGCAGCTTAGGGACAGGGTTGGATGAAAAACTGTTTTTT. Translated: CASSLGTGLDEKLFF. Looking up the rest from reference TRBV7-3 and TRBJ1-4 gives the full variable domain: GAGVSQTPSNKVTEKGKYVELRCDPISGHTALYWYRQSLGQGPEFLIYFQGTGAADDSGLPNDRFFAVRPEGSVSTLKIQRTERGDSAVYLCASSLGTGLDEKLFFGSGTQLSVL.

The gene calls are TRBV6-4 and TRBJ1-1; D gene unclear. The ends were cut back, 6 bases at V and 1 base at J, with 9 bases in the middle. There are 13 residues in the CDR3. Germline values: CDR1 MRHNA, CDR2 SNTAGT. The CDR3: CASSRQPNTEAFF. CDR3 nucleotide sequence: TGTGCCAGCAGCCGACAACCGAACACTGAAGCTTTCTTT.

This clone was detected only a few times. The rearrangement links TRBV30 to TRBJ1-1; possibly TRBD1 for D (6 bases). V was trimmed by 0 bases and J by 0 bases, leaving 17 bases between them. This CDR3 is 17 amino acids long. The germline CDR1 and CDR2 sequences are GTSNPN and SVGIG (reference sequence). CDR3 sequence: CAWSVAQGHIMNTEAFF. DNA for the CDR3: TGTGCCTGGAGTGTAGCCCAGGGACATATCATGAACACTGAAGCTTTCTTT.